These T cell receptor beta chains were read from a single sample in a study of metastatic and nonmetastatic thyroid tumors. TCRdb re-processed the PCR reads through MiXCR. The data show about 27,000 clones, roughly 13% seen once. Sequencing input: blood. The receptors stem from a female donor with papillary thyroid cancer or a benign thyroid nodule (not recorded which). Some clones in this sample may be carry-over from other donors' samples. Each CDR3 is given with its conserved first and last residue. D genes are given only for firm matches. Size is omitted from some rows. Given values are once, few, many or a class for expanded clones.

j_call clone_size v_call d_call cdr3_aa cdr3_nt
TRBJ1-2 - TRBV4-1 TRBD1 CASSLETGGGDGYTF TGTGCCAGCAGCCTCGAAACCGGAGGGGGCGATGGCTACACCTTC
TRBJ2-1 many TRBV6-4 - CASSETGDNYNEQFF TGTGCCAGCAGTGAAACGGGAGACAATTACAATGAGCAGTTCTTC
TRBJ1-2 many TRBV2 - CASRAGPYYGYTF TGTGCCAGCAGGGCTGGGCCCTACTATGGCTACACCTTC
TRBJ2-3 many TRBV3-1 - CASSPLWTSGDTQYF TGTGCCAGCAGCCCCCTCTGGACCTCAGGCGATACGCAGTATTTT
TRBJ1-5 once TRBV9 TRBD1 CASSPGTDQPQHF TGTGCCAGCAGCCCCGGGACAGATCAGCCCCAGCATTTT
TRBJ2-2 many TRBV5-8 TRBD2 CASSLAGTSGSGELFF TGTGCCAGCAGCTTGGCCGGGACTAGCGGGTCCGGGGAGCTGTTTTTT
TRBJ2-2 many TRBV5-6 TRBD1 CASSWDRFTGELFF TGTGCCAGCAGCTGGGACAGATTCACCGGGGAGCTGTTTTTT
TRBJ2-1 many TRBV6-4 TRBD2 CASSATSGSGSYNEQFF TGTGCCAGCAGTGCCACTAGCGGGAGCGGCTCCTACAATGAGCAGTTCTTC
TRBJ2-2 - TRBV20-1 TRBD2 CSASGGDTGELFF TGCAGTGCTAGCGGGGGGGACACCGGGGAGCTGTTTTTT
TRBJ2-7 - TRBV7-6 - CASSPPGTGSGEQYF TGTGCCAGCAGCCCCCCCGGTACAGGGTCAGGCGAGCAGTACTTC
TRBJ1-2 many TRBV12-3/TRBV12-4 - CASARGLQYGYTF TGTGCCAGCGCCCGGGGCCTCCAGTATGGCTACACCTTC